This TCR beta chain was identified in a study of tumor-infiltrating lymphocytes in primary liver carcinoma (dated by TCRdb to about 2017). For the study in its entirety: Between late 2015 and early 2016, about 5 patients in China with histopathologically diagnosed primary liver carcinoma had surgical resection. Hepatocellular carcinoma (four) or combined HCC and intrahepatic cholangiocarcinoma (one) was present in the five patients, who were three men and two women aged 30 to 69 years. The tumors of the five patients were staged as T1-T3 N0M0, with maximum diameters ranging from about 4.2 to 10 cm. Samples yielded roughly 3.5 to 7.13 million productive TCRbeta reads; read depth did not differ significantly between tissue types. TCRbeta repertoire sequencing, expression microarrays and whole-exome sequencing were combined in the study across five regions of each liver tumor, with adjacent normal tissue and blood also included. TCRbeta repertoire sequencing covered about 35 specimens from 5 patients: 25 tumor regions, 5 adjacent noncancerous liver tissues and 5 peripheral blood samples. Reproducibility between technical replicate repertoires was high, with correlation coefficients above 0.98 and mean shared-clone rates approximately 0.9.

The germline ends are 11 bases apart after V is trimmed by 3 bases and J by 3 bases. CDR1 and CDR2 are read off the germline V gene as SQVTM and ANQGSEA. The CDR3 starts with the cysteine, ends with the phenylalanine, and has 13 residues. CDR3 DNA only is kept here, 39 bases in frame from base 1. A constant-region primer and ProtoScript II reverse transcriptase were used to reverse-transcribe TCRbeta-specific cDNA from roughly 480 ng total RNA. The TCRbeta libraries were prepared through three rounds of nested multiplex PCR following a slightly modified ARM-PCR procedure. The first two PCR rounds used multiplex TRBV1-TRBV30 forward primers with a Cbeta reverse primer, each for 10 cycles. Sample barcodes and Illumina adapters were added in a final 25-cycle PCR with Deep VentR polymerase. Before sequencing, amplicons between 200 and 500 bp were purified from gel using a QIAquick gel extraction kit. TCRbeta amplicons were sequenced on an Illumina HiSeq 2500 with 250-bp paired-end reads. In the original analysis: To recover full CDR3 sequences, reads were quality-trimmed using Trimmomatic v0.33 and paired reads were then merged using FLASH v1.2.11. V, D and J germline segments were assigned to the rearranged TCRbeta sequences by MiGEC v1.2.1b. Clonotype statistics and Shannon-Wiener diversity indices were computed with VDJtools v1.0.0. To reduce sampling bias, subsequent analyses other than the diversity analysis used only the 250 most abundant clonotypes in each sample. TCRdb reprocessing: public reads trimmed at Q25 with fastp, clones called with MiXCR, in-frame beta chains kept. Rows with a matching CDR3 protein are joined into one entry that keeps the most common DNA and genes. The V and J calls were not made by the authors but by TCRdb's processing. The sample yields about 310,000 distinct CDR3 sequences; nearly 60% were counted once. About a sixth of the sample rests with the top ten.

Blood RNA was extracted from unsorted whole blood with TRIzol reagent; germline DNA came from the DNeasy Blood & Tissue kit. Patients had chronic HBV infection and were treatment-naive at sampling. Before surgery, 3 to 5 milliliters of peripheral blood were drawn into K2EDTA tubes. This clonotype has a handful of counts. It lacks a known antigen. Base qualities were left out, and no much larger clone turns up one base away. Points the paper makes about the study in general: Because the samples were bulk and unsorted, CD4+ and CD8+ T cell repertoires could not be compared. Compared with blood, tumors had a significantly larger share of the repertoire taken up by the top 250 clones (p = 0.039). Repertoire overlap was higher between tumor regions (mean around 36%) than tumor-adjacent (approximately 17%) or tumor-blood (14%) pairs, consistent with antigen-driven expansion. With just four to six patients in the study, the authors point out that the findings should be validated in a larger study. Because sequencing covered only the TCR beta chain and unpaired alpha chains were not captured, true repertoire diversity is likely underestimated.

Input material: peripheral blood. The sequence joins TRBV29-1 to TRBJ2-5, and perhaps TRBD2 as D gene, on 6 matching bases. This receptor was taken from a woman in her twenties or thirties with primary liver carcinoma and hepatitis B virus infection. The nucleotide sequence is TGCAGCGTTGATAAGACTAGGAAAGAGACCCAGTACTTC. Its amino acids are CSVDKTRKETQYF.